This record looks at one T cell receptor beta chain sequence and its context. This clonotype was found many times. Its antigen specificity is not known. No base-level quality is on record; no much larger clone is a single base apart. From cysteine to phenylalanine, the CDR3 is 11 amino acids long. The DNA shown is the 33-base CDR3, in frame from base 1. V is shortened by 3 bases, J by 6 bases, and the region joining them spans 6 bases. This sample was taken from a study of T-cell memory formation after mild COVID-19 (dated by TCRdb to about 2021). Some background on the complete study: TCR sequence clusters from the two donors were largely donor specific. Longitudinal TCRalpha and TCRbeta repertoire sequencing tracked T-cell clones expanding and contracting after mild COVID-19 in a couple of donors. Two young, previously healthy adult volunteers, one female and one male, were included in the cohort.

Sequencing was performed on an Illumina NovaSeq 6000. Using 5'RACE with constant-segment primers, TCRalpha and TCRbeta cDNA libraries were constructed, with sample barcodes and unique molecular identifiers added in the process. RNA was extracted from every sample with Trizol reagent. Amplification of the libraries took two PCR steps, and the second step added a second sample barcode plus Illumina TruSeq adapters. Sequencing of libraries was performed on an Illumina NovaSeq with 2 x 150 bp paired-end reads. In the paper's pipeline: The reads were demultiplexed and collapsed into UMI-guided consensus sequences using migec v1.2.7. Using mixcr v2.1.11, UMI consensuses were aligned to TRA and TRB V and J templates and then assembled into clonotypes. A clonotype was counted as expanded or contracted only when both edgeR and NoisET called the clonotype significant, with the noise models trained on biological replicates. For edgeR calls, the thresholds were a false discovery rate-adjusted p below 0.01 and a log2 fold-change of 1. As an exploratory analysis of dynamics, max-normalized trajectories of the 1000 most abundant clonotypes were examined by PCA with hierarchical clustering. Separately sequenced CD4+ and CD8+ repertoires were used to assign the CD4 or CD8 phenotype of responding clones. TCRdb handled the public reads itself, with Q25 trimming in fastp and clone calling in MiXCR, and kept productive beta chains. Every entry covers one CDR3 protein and lists the most common genes and DNA from its rows. These V and J calls are TCRdb output, not the study's own analysis. This sample lists just over 150,000 distinct CDR3 sequences; roughly 28% were detected once. The top ten clonotypes cover approximately 12% of the sample.

Ficoll-Paque density gradient centrifugation was used to isolate PBMCs. What the authors observed across the whole study: From day 15 to 85, contracting clones showed balanced CD4/CD8 phenotypes, whereas a second wave of clones that expanded from day 15 to 37 leaned towards CD4+. Some responding clones were detected in pre-infection memory, suggesting pre-existing cross-reactive memory T cells joined the SARS-CoV-2 response. The study included only a couple of mild cases, and larger cohorts that include severe cases with pre-infection samples were judged to be necessary. SARS-CoV-2 specificity of the second-wave clones peaking on day 37 was not confirmed. Contracting CD4+ clones turned up mainly in the CM and EM memory subsets, whereas EMRA was where CD8+ clones were enriched.

The source material was PBMCs or a T cell subset sorted from them (not recorded which). The receptor comes from an adult woman who had mild COVID-19 (a few samples of this study predate the infection). The sample titles of this study are shuffled in the database, so cell type and time point are left out; the donor was told from shared clones. The V and J genes are TRBV12-3 or TRBV12-4 and TRBJ2-7, with the D gene too uncertain to name. The DNA sequence reads TGTGCCAGCAGTTTGAGCAGCGAGCAGTACTTC. This gives the protein CASSLSSEQYF.